Shown below are 25 T cell receptor beta chains from a single sample sequenced in a study of blood T cell repertoires in COVID-19. Using immunoSEQ multiplex PCR, the repertoire was profiled, and TCRdb retains in-frame clones only, with some absent. The sample has roughly 110,000 clones, roughly 80% seen once. The sequencing input was peripheral blood. These receptors originate from a man between 50 and 59 years old with acute or convalescent COVID-19.

In DNA, the CDR3 is TGTGCCAGCAGTGAATTCGCTAGCGTTTCCTACGAGCAGTACGTC. This translates into CASSEFASVSYEQYV. The rearrangement links TRBV6-1 to TRBJ2-7, with D maybe TRBD2 (6 bases). V was shortened by 2 bases and J by 1 base, with 12 bases between the two germline ends. Germline V gives CDR1 MNHNS, CDR2 SASEGT. The CDR3 is 15 residues long.

This clone was seen more than once but under ten times. The chain couples TRBV5-4 to TRBJ2-2; 7 bases align to TRBD1. The CDR3 loop spans 17 amino acids. The V segment lost 0 bases and the J segment 4 bases; nucleotides outside the gene matches: 9. Germline loops: CDR1 SGHNT, CDR2 YYREEE (reference sequence). CDR3 region: CASSLESTGLGTGELFF. CDR3 nucleotide sequence: TGTGCCAGCAGCTTGGAATCGACAGGGCTTGGCACCGGGGAGCTGTTTTTT.

V usage is TRBV5-4 and J usage is TRBJ2-7; 8 nucleotides match TRBD1. The V gene's germline CDR1 is SGHNT and CDR2 YYREEE (reference sequence). Trimming took 4 bases from V and 2 from J; bases not matched to a gene: 11. The CDR3 extends over 16 amino acids. The DNA of the CDR3 is TGTGCCAGCAGCCCAGGGGGCGGCATCAGTACCTACGAGCAGTACTTC. This sequence encodes CASSPGGGISTYEQYF.

J is TRBJ1-1 and V is TRBV11-2; no reliable D call. The germline V and J ends were trimmed by 5 bases and 2 bases, with 9 bases remaining between them. CDR3 size: 13 residues. Germline V gene sequence: CDR1 SGHAT, CDR2 FQNNGV. The CDR3 coding sequence is TGTGCCAGCAGCACCGGGATTAACACTGAAGCTTTCTTT. It specifies CASSTGINTEAFF. Full variable domain (missing parts from reference TRBV11-2 and TRBJ1-1): EAGVAQSPRYKIIEKRQSVAFWCNPISGHATLYWYQQILGQGPKLLIQFQNNGVVDDSQLPKDRFSAERLKGVDSTLKIQPAKLEDSAVYLCASSTGINTEAFFGQGTRLTVV.

The chain links TRBV19 to TRBJ2-2; possibly TRBD1 for D (6 bases). Germline V gives CDR1 LNHDA, CDR2 SQIVND (reference sequence). The CDR3 length is 15 residues. Trimming shortened V by 9 bases and J by 1 base, and 15 bases separated the two germline ends. The CDR3 here is CASHKSGQNTGELFF. The CDR3 DNA reads TGTGCCAGCCATAAATCGGGACAGAACACCGGGGAGCTGTTTTTT. Drawing the rest from reference TRBV19 and TRBJ2-2, the complete variable domain is DGGITQSPKYLFRKEGQNVTLSCEQNLNHDAMYWYRQDPGQGLRLIYYSQIVNDFQKGDIAEGYSVSREKKESFPLTVTSAQKNPTAFYLCASHKSGQNTGELFFGEGSRLTVL.

The chain uses TRBV9 and TRBJ2-2; tentative D call: TRBD2 (6 bases). Trimming left V 0 bases short and J 2 bases short, with 11 bases between. The germline gives CDR1 SGDLS, CDR2 YYNGEE. The CDR3 totals 16 residues. The CDR3 here is CASSVGGSGNTGELFF. In DNA form, the CDR3 reads TGTGCCAGCAGCGTAGGAGGTAGCGGTAACACCGGGGAGCTGTTTTTT.

This clone was recorded once. J is TRBJ1-6 and V is TRBV2; D is ambiguous. V dropped 6 bases and J dropped 7 bases, with 7 bases sitting between them. CDR3 length: 12 residues. The V gene's germline CDR1 is SNHLY and CDR2 FYNNEI. This CDR3 reads CASSLSNSPLHF. CDR3 DNA sequence: TGTGCCAGCAGCCTGAGCAATTCACCCCTCCACTTT.

The chain uses TRBV6-5 and TRBJ1-4, with 11 bases matching TRBD1. The trim removed 2 bases at V and 8 bases at J, leaving 1 base unmatched. CDR1 and CDR2 (germline): MNHEY, SVGAGI. This CDR3 region has 14 residues. As DNA, the CDR3 is TGTGCCAGCAGTTACGGGGACAGGGGGGAAAAACTGTTTTTT. Protein: CASSYGDRGEKLFF.

The chain employs TRBV10-3 and TRBJ1-1, with D possibly matching TRBD1 (6 bases). The germline gives CDR1 ENHRY, CDR2 SYGVKD. Trimming stripped 5 bases from V and 0 bases from J, with 10 bases between. The CDR3 extends over 14 amino acids. The CDR3 is CAISRTVMNTEAFF. The CDR3 DNA is TGTGCCATCAGTCGGACAGTAATGAACACTGAAGCTTTCTTT.

This chain links TRBV19 with TRBJ1-2, with D maybe TRBD1 (5 bases). V was clipped by 9 bases and J by 4 bases, with 27 bases between them. The CDR3 contains 17 residues. Germline V CDR1 and CDR2: LNHDA, SQIVND (reference sequence). The CDR3 DNA reads TGTGCCAGCACCCGCCAACTCTCAGGGTATCTAGGCTATGGCTACACCTTC. Its protein product is CASTRQLSGYLGYGYTF.

The rearrangement joins TRBV5-1 to TRBJ1-2, with 7 bases fitting TRBD1. Trimming at V came to 4 bases and at J to 8 bases, leaving 5 bases not matched to a gene. Germline CDR1 is SGHRS and CDR2 is YFSETQ. CDR3 length: 12 amino acids. The DNA for the CDR3 is TGCGCCAGCAGCGTCGACAGGGACGGCTACACCTTC. Its protein is CASSVDRDGYTF. Filled out from reference TRBV5-1 and TRBJ1-2, the complete variable domain reads KAGVTQTPRYLIKTRGQQVTLSCSPISGHRSVSWYQQTPGQGLQFLFEYFSETQRNKGNFPGRFSGRQFSNSRSEMNVSTLELGDSALYLCASSVDRDGYTFGSGTRLTVV.

This chain joins TRBV5-5 and TRBJ2-1; 9 bases fit TRBD1. Germline lookup yields CDR1 SGHKS and CDR2 YYEKEE (reference sequence). V dropped 1 base and J dropped 6; count of bases not matched to a gene: 8. The CDR3 runs to 16 residues. CDR3 amino acids: CASSLSGTGWFNEQFF. The CDR3 coding sequence is TGTGCCAGCAGCTTGTCAGGGACAGGGTGGTTCAATGAGCAGTTCTTC.

The chain joins TRBV9 to TRBJ1-1, with TRBD1 matching over 8 bases. There are 16 residues in the CDR3. Per germline, CDR1 SGDLS and CDR2 YYNGEE. The V segment lost 0 bases and the J segment 6 bases; nucleotides outside the gene matches: 10. The CDR3 sequence is CASSVAAIRTGSEAFF. In DNA form, the CDR3 reads TGTGCCAGCAGCGTAGCCGCAATCCGGACAGGGTCTGAAGCTTTCTTT.

This clone occurred many times. This chain joins TRBV11-2 and TRBJ1-2; a weak D match, TRBD1 (5 bases). V was clipped by 5 bases and J by 2 bases, with 21 bases between them. Germline assignment: CDR1 SGHAT and CDR2 FQNNGV. The CDR3 consists of 17 residues. CDR3 nucleotide sequence: TGTGCCAGCAGCGAACGCACTCGGGCGTCAGGGAACTATGGCTACACCTTC. This encodes CASSERTRASGNYGYTF. Variable domain in full (rest from reference TRBV11-2 and TRBJ1-2): EAGVAQSPRYKIIEKRQSVAFWCNPISGHATLYWYQQILGQGPKLLIQFQNNGVVDDSQLPKDRFSAERLKGVDSTLKIQPAKLEDSAVYLCASSERTRASGNYGYTFGSGTRLTVV.

The chain uses TRBV5-4 and TRBJ1-3, with 9 bases lining up with TRBD1. After removal of 1 base from V and 7 bases from J, the junction contained 3 bases not matched to a gene. There are 14 residues in the CDR3. Germline loops: CDR1 SGHNT, CDR2 YYREEE (reference sequence). The CDR3 coding sequence is TGTGCCAGCAGCTTGTGGGACAGGGACAACACCATATATTTT. It yields the protein CASSLWDRDNTIYF.

J is TRBJ2-2 and V is TRBV5-1; 7 bases match TRBD1. Germline V lookup: CDR1 SGHRS, CDR2 YFSETQ. Trimming cost V 0 bases and J 4 bases; bases outside gene matches: 6. The CDR3 covers 16 residues. CDR3 in DNA: TGCGCCAGCAGCTTGGGAGGGGGCGCGGGCACCGGGGAGCTGTTTTTT. Protein: CASSLGGGAGTGELFF.

This clone was found a few times. This chain links TRBV19 with TRBJ1-2; D not resolved. This CDR3 spans 12 amino acids. Trimming cost V 4 bases and J 4 bases, with 7 bases left between them. Germline values: CDR1 LNHDA, CDR2 SQIVND (reference sequence). The CDR3 nucleotides are TGTGCCAGTAGTAGAGACCTCTATGGCTACACCTTC. This translates into CASSRDLYGYTF.

The rearrangement uses TRBV7-3 and TRBJ2-5, with TRBD1 identical over 9 bases. The CDR3 totals 14 residues. The ends lost 5 bases at V and 5 bases at J; junction bases unmatched: 6. CDR1 and CDR2 (germline): SGHTA, FQGTGA. CDR3: CASSPGQGPETQYF. The CDR3, as DNA: TGTGCCAGCAGCCCGGGACAGGGACCGGAGACCCAGTACTTC. The variable domain in full, completed from reference TRBV7-3 and TRBJ2-5, reads GAGVSQTPSNKVTEKGKYVELRCDPISGHTALYWYRQSLGQGPEFLIYFQGTGAADDSGLPNDRFFAVRPEGSVSTLKIQRTERGDSAVYLCASSPGQGPETQYFGPGTRLLVL.

The chain joins TRBV5-5 to TRBJ1-2, with D perhaps matching TRBD1 (6 bases). The CDR3 runs 15 residues. V shed 4 bases and J shed 4 bases, with 17 bases lying between them. The germline V gene encodes CDR1 SGHKS and CDR2 YYEKEE (reference sequence). Written as DNA, the CDR3 is TGTGCCAGCAGCCCGGGGGGGCGAGATACCTATGGCTACACCTTC. It translates to CASSPGGRDTYGYTF.

The rearrangement joins TRBV24-1 to TRBJ2-5; possibly TRBD1 for D (6 bases). CDR1 is KGHDR and CDR2 is SFDVKD in the germline V gene. This CDR3 comprises 14 residues. Deletions cut 6 bases from V and 0 bases from J, with 10 bases between. For the CDR3, the DNA is TGTGCCACCAGTCGATGGGACAACCAAGAGACCCAGTACTTC. It is translated as CATSRWDNQETQYF.

The V and J genes are TRBV27 and TRBJ2-3, with D perhaps TRBD2 (6 bases). Germline-derived CDR1 and CDR2 are MNHEY and SMNVEV (reference sequence). This CDR3 contains 13 residues. V lost 8 bases to trimming and J lost 5 bases, with 14 bases between them. The CDR3 region is CASQDSGEDTQYF. The DNA of the CDR3 is TGTGCCAGCCAAGATTCGGGGGAAGATACGCAGTATTTT.

There are a few counts of this clone. The genes are TRBV2 and TRBJ1-6; TRBD1 agrees at 9 bases. CDR1 is SNHLY and CDR2 is FYNNEI in the germline V gene. V was pared by 4 bases and J by 10 bases, with 5 bases of the junction left unmatched. CDR3 length: 14 amino acids. The CDR3 loop reads CASSVGQGLSPLHF. The CDR3 nucleotides are TGTGCCAGCAGTGTCGGACAGGGGTTGTCACCCCTCCACTTT.

J is TRBJ2-7 and V is TRBV18; perhaps TRBD1 as D (5 bases). Germline CDR1 KGHSH, CDR2 LQKENI. The CDR3 spans 12 residues. V lost 5 bases and J lost 4, with 9 bases in between. Here the CDR3 reads CASSNQGYEQYV. The CDR3 nucleotides read TGTGCCAGCTCAAATCAGGGATACGAGCAGTACGTC.

This chain joins TRBV6-5 and TRBJ1-6; 8 positions agree with TRBD1. J was trimmed by 7 bases and V by 2 bases; bases with no gene match: 7. The germline gives CDR1 MNHEY, CDR2 SVGAGI. This CDR3 comprises 16 residues. CDR3 region: CASSYQTGGGNSPLHF. The CDR3 nucleotides read TGTGCCAGCAGTTACCAAACAGGGGGGGGGAATTCACCCCTCCACTTT.

This clone was seen a single time. This chain links TRBV6-6 with TRBJ1-2, with 7 bases identical to TRBD1. J gave up 3 bases and V 7 bases, and 8 bases lay outside the gene matches. CDR3 length: 14 residues. Germline V CDR1 and CDR2: MNHNY, SVGAGI (reference sequence). This chain's CDR3 is CASTLSGQYYGYTF. The CDR3 bases are TGTGCCAGCACCCTCTCGGGACAGTACTATGGCTACACCTTC.